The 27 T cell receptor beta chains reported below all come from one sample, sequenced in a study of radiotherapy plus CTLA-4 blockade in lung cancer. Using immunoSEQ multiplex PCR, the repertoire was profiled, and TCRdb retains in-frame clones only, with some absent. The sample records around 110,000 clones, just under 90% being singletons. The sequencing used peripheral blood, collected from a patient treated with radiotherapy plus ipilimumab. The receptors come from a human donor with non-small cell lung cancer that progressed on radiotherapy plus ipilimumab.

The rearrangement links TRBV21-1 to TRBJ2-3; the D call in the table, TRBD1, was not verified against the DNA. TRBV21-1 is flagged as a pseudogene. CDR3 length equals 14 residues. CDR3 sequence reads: CASNLWTDQDTQYF. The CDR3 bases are TGTGCCAGCAACCTATGGACAGACCAAGATACGCAGTATTTT.

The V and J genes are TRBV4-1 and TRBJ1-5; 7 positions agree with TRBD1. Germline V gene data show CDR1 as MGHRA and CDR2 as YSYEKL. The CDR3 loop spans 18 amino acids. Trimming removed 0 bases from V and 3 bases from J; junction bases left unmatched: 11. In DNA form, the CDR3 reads TGCGCCAGCAGCCAAGATGCGGGGGGACAGAGTTTCAATCAGCCCCAGCATTTT. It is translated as CASSQDAGGQSFNQPQHF.

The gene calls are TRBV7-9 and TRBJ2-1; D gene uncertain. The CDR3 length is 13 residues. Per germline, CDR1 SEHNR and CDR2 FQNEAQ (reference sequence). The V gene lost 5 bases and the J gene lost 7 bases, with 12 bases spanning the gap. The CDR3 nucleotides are TGTGCCAGCAGCCCCGCCCCCGGAAATGAGCAGTTCTTC. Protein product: CASSPAPGNEQFF.

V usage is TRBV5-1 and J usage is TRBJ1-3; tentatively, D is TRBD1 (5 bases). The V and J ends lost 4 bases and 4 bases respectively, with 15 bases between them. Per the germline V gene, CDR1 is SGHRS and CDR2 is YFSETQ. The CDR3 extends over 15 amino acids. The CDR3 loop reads CASSMDHGGGNTIYF. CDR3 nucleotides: TGCGCCAGCAGCATGGATCATGGGGGAGGAAACACCATATATTTT.

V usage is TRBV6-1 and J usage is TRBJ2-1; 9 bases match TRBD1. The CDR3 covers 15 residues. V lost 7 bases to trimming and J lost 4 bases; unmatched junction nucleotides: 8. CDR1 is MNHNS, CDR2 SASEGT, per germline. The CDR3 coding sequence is TGTGCCAGCACCTCTAGACAGGGGGGTTACAATGAGCAGTTCTTC. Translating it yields CASTSRQGGYNEQFF.

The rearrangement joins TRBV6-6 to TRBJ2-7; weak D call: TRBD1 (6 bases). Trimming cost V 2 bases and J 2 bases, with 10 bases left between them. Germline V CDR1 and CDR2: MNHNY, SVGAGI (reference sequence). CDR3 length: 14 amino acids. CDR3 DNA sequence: TGTGCCAGCAGTTACCGAGGGGGAACCTACGAGCAGTACTTC. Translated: CASSYRGGTYEQYF.

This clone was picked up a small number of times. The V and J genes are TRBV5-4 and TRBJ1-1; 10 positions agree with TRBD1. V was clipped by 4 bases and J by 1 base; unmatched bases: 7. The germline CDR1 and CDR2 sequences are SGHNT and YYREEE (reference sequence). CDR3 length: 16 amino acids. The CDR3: CASSPDRGVGNTEAFF. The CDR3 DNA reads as TGTGCCAGCAGCCCGGACAGGGGGGTAGGGAACACTGAAGCTTTCTTT. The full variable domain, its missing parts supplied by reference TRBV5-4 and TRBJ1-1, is ETGVTQSPTHLIKTRGQQVTLRCSSQSGHNTVSWYQQALGQGPQFIFQYYREEENGRGNFPPRFSGLQFPNYSSELNVNALELDDSALYLCASSPDRGVGNTEAFFGQGTRLTVV.

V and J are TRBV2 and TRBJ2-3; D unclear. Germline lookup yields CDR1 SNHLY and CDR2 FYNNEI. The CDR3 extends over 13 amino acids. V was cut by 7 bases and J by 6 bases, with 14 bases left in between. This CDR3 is CASITNSRDTQYF. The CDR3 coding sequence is TGTGCCAGCATCACTAACAGCCGCGATACGCAGTATTTT.

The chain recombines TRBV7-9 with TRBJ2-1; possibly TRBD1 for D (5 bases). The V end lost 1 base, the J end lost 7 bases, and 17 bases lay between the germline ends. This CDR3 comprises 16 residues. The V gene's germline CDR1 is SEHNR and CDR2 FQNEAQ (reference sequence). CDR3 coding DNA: TGTGCCAGCAGCTTAGTCGCGTCGCAGGGTGGAAATGAGCAGTTCTTC. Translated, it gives CASSLVASQGGNEQFF. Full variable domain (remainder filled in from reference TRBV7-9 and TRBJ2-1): DTGVSQNPRHKITKRGQNVTFRCDPISEHNRLYWYRQTLGQGPEFLTYFQNEAQLEKSRLLSDRFSAERPKGSFSTLEIQRTEQGDSAMYLCASSLVASQGGNEQFFGPGTRLTVL.

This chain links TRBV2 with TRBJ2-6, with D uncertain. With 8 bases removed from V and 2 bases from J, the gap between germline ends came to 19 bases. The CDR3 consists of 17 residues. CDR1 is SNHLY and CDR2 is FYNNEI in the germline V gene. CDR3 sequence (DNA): TGTGCCAGCTATATGGACCGATCCCCCGCTGGGGCCAACGTCCTGACTTTC. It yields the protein CASYMDRSPAGANVLTF.

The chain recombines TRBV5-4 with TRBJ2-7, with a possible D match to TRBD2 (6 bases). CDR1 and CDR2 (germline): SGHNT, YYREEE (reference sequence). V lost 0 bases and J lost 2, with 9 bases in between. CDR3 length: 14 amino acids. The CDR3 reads CASSLVGGAYEQYF. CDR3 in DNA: TGTGCCAGCAGCTTGGTCGGAGGGGCCTACGAGCAGTACTTC.

CDR3 nucleotide sequence: TGTGCCAGCAGGGGACAGCTGGGCAATCAGCCCCAGCATTTT. Translated: CASRGQLGNQPQHF. The chain uses TRBV2 and TRBJ1-5; TRBD1 agrees at 7 bases. The V gene's germline CDR1 is SNHLY and CDR2 FYNNEI. The CDR3 runs to 14 residues. After removal of 6 bases from V and 2 bases from J, the junction contained 4 bases not matched to a gene.

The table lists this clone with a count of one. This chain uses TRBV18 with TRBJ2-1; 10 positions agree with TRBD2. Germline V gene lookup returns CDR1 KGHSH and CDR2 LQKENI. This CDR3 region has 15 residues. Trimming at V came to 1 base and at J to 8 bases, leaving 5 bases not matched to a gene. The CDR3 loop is CASSPQSGRVHEQFF. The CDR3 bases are TGTGCCAGCTCACCACAGAGCGGGAGGGTCCATGAGCAGTTCTTC.

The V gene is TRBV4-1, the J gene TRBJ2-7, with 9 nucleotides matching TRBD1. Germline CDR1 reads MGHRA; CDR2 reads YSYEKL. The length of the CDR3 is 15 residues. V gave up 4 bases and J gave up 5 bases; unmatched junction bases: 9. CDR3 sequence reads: CASSLKQGAGDEQYF. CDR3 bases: TGCGCCAGCAGCCTCAAACAGGGGGCAGGGGACGAGCAGTACTTC.

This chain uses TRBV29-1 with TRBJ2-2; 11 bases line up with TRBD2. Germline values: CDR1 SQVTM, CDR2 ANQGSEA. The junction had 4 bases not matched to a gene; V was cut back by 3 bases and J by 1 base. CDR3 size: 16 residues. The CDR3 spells CSVEIAGGMNTGELFF. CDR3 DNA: TGCAGCGTTGAGATAGCGGGAGGGATGAACACCGGGGAGCTGTTTTTT.

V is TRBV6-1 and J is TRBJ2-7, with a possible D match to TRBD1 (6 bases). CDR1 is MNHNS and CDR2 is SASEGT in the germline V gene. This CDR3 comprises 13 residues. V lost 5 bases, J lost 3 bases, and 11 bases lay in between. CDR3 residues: CASSRGGIYEQYF. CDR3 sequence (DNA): TGTGCCAGCAGTCGAGGGGGTATCTACGAGCAGTACTTC.

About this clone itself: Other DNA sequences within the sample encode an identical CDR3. This CDR3 reads CASSLGTANTEAFF. The CDR3 DNA reads as TGTGCCAGCAGCCTGGGGACAGCAAACACTGAAGCTTTCTTT. This chain connects TRBV7-9 to TRBJ1-1; 7 bases agree with TRBD1. CDR3 length: 14 amino acids. Trimming removed 5 bases from V and 2 bases from J; junction bases left unmatched: 5. Germline V CDR1 and CDR2: SEHNR, FQNEAQ (reference sequence).

The CDR3: CASSEYSGGPNNEQFF. As DNA, the CDR3 is TGTGCCAGCAGTGAATACTCCGGGGGCCCCAACAATGAGCAGTTCTTC. V and J are TRBV25-1 and TRBJ2-1, with D perhaps being TRBD1 or TRBD2 (6 bases each). This CDR3 is built from 16 residues. Trimming cost V 0 bases and J 5 bases, with 14 bases left between them. Germline assignment: CDR1 MGHDK and CDR2 SYGVNS.

CDR3 DNA sequence: TGTGCCAGCAGTTCTTTGGCCATAAACACAGGGGGACAGTACTTC. Translated, it gives CASSSLAINTGGQYF. The chain combines TRBV6-5 with TRBJ2-7, with 8 nucleotides matching TRBD1. V gave up 4 bases and J gave up 10 bases; unmatched junction bases: 15. Germline V gene lookup returns CDR1 MNHEY and CDR2 SVGAGI. The CDR3 runs 15 residues.

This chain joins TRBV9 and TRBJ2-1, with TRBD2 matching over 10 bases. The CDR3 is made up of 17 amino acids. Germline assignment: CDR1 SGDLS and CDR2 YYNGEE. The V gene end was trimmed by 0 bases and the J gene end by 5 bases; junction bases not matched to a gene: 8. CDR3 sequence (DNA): TGTGCCAGCAGCGTAGGGGTAGCGGGAGGCCGTCACAATGAGCAGTTCTTC. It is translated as CASSVGVAGGRHNEQFF.

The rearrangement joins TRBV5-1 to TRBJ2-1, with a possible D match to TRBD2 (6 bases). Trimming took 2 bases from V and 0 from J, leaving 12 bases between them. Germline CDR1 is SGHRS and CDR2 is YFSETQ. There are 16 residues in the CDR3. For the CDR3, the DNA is TGCGCCAGCAGCTTATTCCGGGAGAGCTCCTACAATGAGCAGTTCTTC. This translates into CASSLFRESSYNEQFF.

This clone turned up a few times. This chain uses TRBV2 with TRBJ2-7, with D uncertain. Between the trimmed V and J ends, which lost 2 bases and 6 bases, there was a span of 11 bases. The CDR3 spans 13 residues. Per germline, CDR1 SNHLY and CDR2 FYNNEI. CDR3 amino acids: CASSEPFRVEQYF. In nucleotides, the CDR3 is TGTGCCAGCAGTGAACCTTTTCGAGTCGAGCAGTACTTC.

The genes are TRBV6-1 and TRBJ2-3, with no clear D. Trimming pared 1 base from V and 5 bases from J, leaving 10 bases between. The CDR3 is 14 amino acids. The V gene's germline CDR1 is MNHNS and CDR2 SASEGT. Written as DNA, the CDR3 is TGTGCCAGCAGTGAAGAGCCTAGTTTAGATACGCAGTATTTT. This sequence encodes CASSEEPSLDTQYF.

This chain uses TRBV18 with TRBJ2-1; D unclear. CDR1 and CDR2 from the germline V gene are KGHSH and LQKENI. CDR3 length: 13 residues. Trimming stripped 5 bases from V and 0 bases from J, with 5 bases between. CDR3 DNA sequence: TGTGCCAGCTCAAGTAGCTCCTACAATGAGCAGTTCTTC. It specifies CASSSSSYNEQFF.

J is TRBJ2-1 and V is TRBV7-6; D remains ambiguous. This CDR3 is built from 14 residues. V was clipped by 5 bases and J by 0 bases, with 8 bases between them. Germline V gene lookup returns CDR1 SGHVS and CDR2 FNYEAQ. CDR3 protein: CASSPPSSYNEQFF. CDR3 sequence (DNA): TGTGCCAGCAGCCCCCCTTCCTCCTACAATGAGCAGTTCTTC.

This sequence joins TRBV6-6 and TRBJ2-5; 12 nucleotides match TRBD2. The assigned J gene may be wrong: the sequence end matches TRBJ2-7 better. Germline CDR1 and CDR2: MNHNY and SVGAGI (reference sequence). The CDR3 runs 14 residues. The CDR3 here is CASKALAGGYEQYF. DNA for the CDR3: TGTGCCAGCAAAGCACTAGCGGGAGGCTACGAGCAGTACTTC.

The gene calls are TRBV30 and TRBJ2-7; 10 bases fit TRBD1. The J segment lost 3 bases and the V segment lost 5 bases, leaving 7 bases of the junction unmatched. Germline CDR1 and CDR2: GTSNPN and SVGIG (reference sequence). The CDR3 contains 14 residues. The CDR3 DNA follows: TGTGCCTGGCTACCCGGGACAGGGGTCTACGAGCAGTACTTC. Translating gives CAWLPGTGVYEQYF.